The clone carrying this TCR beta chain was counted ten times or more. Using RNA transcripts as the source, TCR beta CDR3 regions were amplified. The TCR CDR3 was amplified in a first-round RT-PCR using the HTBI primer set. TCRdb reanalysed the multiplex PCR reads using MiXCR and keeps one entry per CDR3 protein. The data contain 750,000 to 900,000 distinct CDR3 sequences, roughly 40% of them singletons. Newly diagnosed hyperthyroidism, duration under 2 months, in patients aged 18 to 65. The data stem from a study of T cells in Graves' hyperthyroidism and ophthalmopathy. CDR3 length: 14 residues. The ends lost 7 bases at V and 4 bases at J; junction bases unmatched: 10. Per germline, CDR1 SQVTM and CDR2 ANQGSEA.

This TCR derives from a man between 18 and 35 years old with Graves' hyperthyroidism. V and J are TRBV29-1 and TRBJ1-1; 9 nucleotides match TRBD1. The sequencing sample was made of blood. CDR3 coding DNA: TGCAGCGGGTCCGGGACAGGGATGAGCACTGAAGCTTTCTTT. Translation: CSGSGTGMSTEAFF. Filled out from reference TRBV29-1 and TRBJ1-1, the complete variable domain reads SAVISQKPSRDICQRGTSLTIQCQVDSQVTMMFWYRQQPGQSLTLIATANQGSEATYESGFVIDKFPISRPNLTFSTLTVSNMSPEDSSIYLCSGSGTGMSTEAFFGQGTRLTVV.